These 17 T cell receptor beta chains originate from one sample sequenced in a study of tissue T cells after allogeneic stem cell transplantation (dated by TCRdb to between 2021 and 2022). Libraries were made using the immunoSEQ multiplex PCR assay. The table comes from immuneACCESS by way of TCRdb, which keeps in-frame sequences with V and J called. Part of the clones is missing from these tables; in studies checked, under half for an unresolved V gene and the rest for unknown reasons. A total of over a thousand clones appear in this sample, less than 65% of them only once. About 13% of the sample belongs to the ten largest clones. The time point label, as the study defines it: mouse harvest day 7 after allogeneic transplant. Mouse grafts combined 10^7 T-cell-depleted bone marrow cells with 10^6 splenic CD5+ T cells, given via tail vein injection. The sample taken for sequencing was liver tissue. These receptor sequences come from a female BALB/c mouse given C57BL/6 T cells with graft-versus-host disease after an allogeneic hematopoietic cell transplant.

Regarding this clone: The gene names here belong to mouse. The CDR3 extends 1 residue past the end of the read, so its final part is completed from the germline J gene. The chain couples TRBV19 to TRBJ2-5; 7 bases align to TRBD1. V lost 0 bases to trimming and J lost 0 bases; unmatched junction nucleotides: 1. Germline V gene sequence: CDR1 FNHDT, CDR2 SITEND (reference sequence). The CDR3 has 15 residues. Partial CDR3 DNA: TGTGCCAGCAGTATAGGACAGGGTAACCAAGACACCCAGTAC. This sequence encodes CASSIGQGNQDTQY. The full-length CDR3 reads as CASSIGQGNQDTQYF.

This clone was observed a single time. The germline and genes are mouse ones. The CDR3 end lies 1 residue beyond the end of the read and is filled in from the germline J gene. The chain recombines TRBV30 with TRBJ2-2, with a tentative D call TRBD1 (6 bases). Trimming cost V 3 bases and J 0 bases, with 11 bases left between them. CDR1 and CDR2 from the germline V gene are SQVVS and ANEGSEA. The CDR3 contains 15 residues. Incomplete CDR3 DNA: TGTAGTTCTAGGGGGGACACCGCAAACACCGGGCAGCTCTAC. The encoded protein is CSSRGDTANTGQLY. The CDR3, in full, reads CSSRGDTANTGQLYF.

Note on this clone: Gene names and germline refer to mouse. The read halts 1 residue ahead of the CDR3 end, with the missing end drawn from the germline J gene. The chain recombines TRBV14 with TRBJ2-3, with 10 bases lining up with TRBD1. The germline CDR1 and CDR2 sequences are SGHDT and FRDEAV. Trimming cost V 6 bases and J 1 base; bases outside gene matches: 5. CDR3 length: 15 residues. The DNA read from the CDR3 is TGTGCCAGCACCCTGACAGGGGGCGGTGCAGAAACGCTGTAT. Residues: CASTLTGGGAETLY. The CDR3 in its entirety is CASTLTGGGAETLYF.

On this clone: Mouse gene names apply. From the germline J gene comes the end of the CDR3, since the read stops 1 residue before it. The chain is built from TRBV12-1 and TRBJ2-5; the match to TRBD1 covers 9 bases. CDR3 size: 13 residues. Germline values: CDR1 SGHSN, CDR2 HYEKVE. After removal of 2 bases from V and 6 bases from J, the junction contained 2 bases not matched to a gene. The DNA read from the CDR3 is TGTGCCAGCTCTCGACAGGGGGGCGACACCCAGTAC. Its protein product is CASSRQGGDTQY. From start to end, the CDR3 is CASSRQGGDTQYF.

A remark on this clone: Gene names are the mouse ones. The CDR3 end is not reached by the read, which stops 1 residue before it; the germline J gene fills it in. The chain employs TRBV26 and TRBJ1-1; no reliable D call. The CDR3 sequence is 14 residues long. The germline V gene encodes CDR1 KGHPV and CDR2 FQNQEV (reference sequence). V was shortened by 0 bases and J by 1 base, with 6 bases between the two germline ends. The CDR3 bases that were read are TGTGCCAGCAGTCTGTCTGGACGGAACACAGAAGTCTTC. Translation: CASSLSGRNTEVF. The whole CDR3 reads CASSLSGRNTEVFF.

As to this clone: Gene names are the mouse ones. The CDR3 goes on 1 residue after the read ends, and that part is filled in from the germline J gene. V is TRBV20 and J is TRBJ2-3; D unclear. Trimming took off 3 bases at V and 0 bases at J, with 7 bases between the two ends. Looked up from germline, CDR1 is GFQATS and CDR2 is STVNSAI. CDR3 length: 13 amino acids. The CDR3 DNA, read in part, is TGTGGTGCTAGACAAACTAGTGCAGAAACGCTGTAT. Translation: CGARQTSAETLY. The whole CDR3 sequence reads CGARQTSAETLYF.

This clone was seen more than once but under ten times. Gene names are mouse gene names. The read falls 1 residue short of the CDR3 end, and the missing part is taken from the germline J gene. The genes are TRBV26 and TRBJ1-3; no firm D call. Germline CDR1 KGHPV, CDR2 FQNQEV (reference sequence). The CDR3 covers 14 residues. V was pared by 2 bases and J by 0 bases, with 5 bases between. The CDR3 bases that were read are TGTGCCAGCAGTCTGAGCATTTCTGGAAATACGCTCTAT. Protein: CASSLSISGNTLY. The whole CDR3 reads CASSLSISGNTLYF.

A remark on this clone: Gene and germline names: mouse. The read terminates 1 residue ahead of where the CDR3 ends, so the germline J gene completes it. This chain links TRBV24 with TRBJ2-1; maybe TRBD1 (5 bases). The CDR3 is 14 residues long. Trimming removed 4 bases at V and 1 base at J, with 8 bases between. Germline V gives CDR1 KGHTA, CDR2 FRNEEI. Here the CDR3 reads CASSPAGNYAEQFF. The DNA read from the CDR3 is TGTGCCAGCAGTCCCGCAGGGAACTATGCTGAGCAGTTC.

In the case of this clone: Gene labels here are mouse ones. The read terminates 1 residue ahead of where the CDR3 ends, so the germline J gene completes it. The chain carries TRBV20 and TRBJ2-7; 8 nucleotides agree with TRBD1. The CDR3 runs 13 residues. The V gene's germline CDR1 is GFQATS and CDR2 STVNSAI. The V segment lost 3 bases and the J segment 7 bases; nucleotides outside the gene matches: 8. The CDR3 loop reads CGARAQGAREQYF. Partial CDR3 DNA: TGTGGTGCTAGAGCCCAGGGGGCGCGAGAACAGTAC.

Turning to this clone: Germline and genes: mouse. The sequenced CDR3 bases are TGTGCCAGCAGTGGGGGCTGGGGGGGCTATGAACAGTAC. Protein sequence: CASSGGWGGYEQY. The CDR3 in full is CASSGGWGGYEQYF. The chain joins TRBV13-3 to TRBJ2-7; TRBD2 aligns across 9 bases. The read terminates 1 residue before the CDR3 end, so the remaining end is supplied by the germline J gene. CDR1 and CDR2 from the germline V gene are NNHDY and SYVADS. The CDR3 is 14 amino acids. V was clipped by 3 bases and J by 3 bases; unmatched bases: 4.

In this sample, this clone turned up a few times. The genes are named according to mouse. The observed sequence ends 1 residue before the CDR3 terminus, with the missing tail filled in from the germline J gene. The genes are TRBV26 and TRBJ2-3; the D gene could be TRBD1 or TRBD2 (6 bases each). The CDR3 has 14 amino acids. Germline CDR1 KGHPV, CDR2 FQNQEV (reference sequence). Trimming stripped 6 bases from V and 2 bases from J, with 12 bases between. Incomplete CDR3 DNA: TGTGCCAGCAGCCCCACGGGGGCTGCAGAAACGCTGTAT. Residues: CASSPTGAAETLY. The whole CDR3 is CASSPTGAAETLYF.

Note on this clone: Genes and germline are mouse. The read is 1 residue too short to cover the CDR3 end, so that end is filled in from the germline J gene. The chain recombines TRBV26 with TRBJ2-3; 7 nucleotides agree with TRBD2. Germline CDR1 is KGHPV and CDR2 is FQNQEV (reference sequence). CDR3 size: 16 residues. J lost 2 bases, V lost 4 bases, and 9 bases had no gene match. CDR3 in amino acids: CASSPRYGGNAETLYF. The CDR3 bases that were read are TGTGCCAGCAGTCCTCGGTATGGGGGGAATGCAGAAACGCTGTAT.

Details on this clone: Each gene name is a mouse one. The CDR3 reads CASSSPGGPETLYF. CDR3 DNA, as far as it was read: TGTGCCAGCTCTTCTCCTGGGGGGCCAGAAACGCTGTAT. The chain employs TRBV12-1 and TRBJ2-3; TRBD2 matches 8 bases. The CDR3 is cut off 1 residue early in the read; its end comes from the germline J gene. CDR1 and CDR2 from the germline V gene are SGHSN and HYEKVE. This CDR3 has 14 residues. The ends lost 3 bases at V and 4 bases at J; junction bases unmatched: 5.

About this clone itself: Here the gene names and germline are mouse. Read data end 1 residue before the CDR3 end; the end is taken from the germline J gene. V gene TRBV15 combines with J gene TRBJ2-7, with 9 bases identical to TRBD2. The length of the CDR3 is 13 residues. Germline V gives CDR1 SGHND, CDR2 FRSKSL. V was clipped by 3 bases and J by 4 bases; unmatched bases: 1. This chain's CDR3 is CASSFDWGYEQYF. The DNA read from the CDR3 is TGTGCCAGCAGTTTCGACTGGGGGTATGAACAGTAC.

Points on this clone: Mouse names are used for the genes. The read stops 1 residue short of the end of the CDR3; the missing end is completed from the germline J gene. This sequence joins TRBV14 and TRBJ2-2, with D perhaps matching TRBD1 (6 bases). The CDR3 loop spans 16 amino acids. Trimming cost V 2 bases and J 0 bases, with 11 bases left between them. The germline gives CDR1 SGHDT, CDR2 FRDEAV. CDR3 loop: CASSFIGQSNTGQLYF. The CDR3 bases that were read are TGTGCCAGCAGTTTTATAGGACAGTCAAACACCGGGCAGCTCTAC.

Details on this clone: Mouse names are used for the genes. This CDR3 is CASSPRGGDTQYF. Partial CDR3 DNA: TGTGCAAGCAGCCCCCGCGGGGGCGACACCCAGTAC. The chain employs TRBV16 and TRBJ2-5; the D gene could be TRBD1 or TRBD2 (6 bases each). The read falls 1 residue short of the CDR3 end, and the missing part is taken from the germline J gene. V was clipped by 5 bases and J by 6 bases, with 12 bases between them. CDR3 length: 13 residues. Germline V gene sequence: CDR1 SGHSA, CDR2 FRNQAP.

On this clone: Gene names and germline refer to mouse. The CDR3 goes on 1 residue after the read ends, and that part is filled in from the germline J gene. This chain joins TRBV12-2 and TRBJ2-4; 7 bases match TRBD2. CDR1 is SGHLS, CDR2 HYDKME, per germline. The trim removed 0 bases at V and 0 bases at J, leaving 5 bases unmatched. The CDR3 has 16 amino acids. The DNA read from the CDR3 is TGTGCCAGCTCTCTCTCCTGGGGGACTAGTCAAAACACCTTGTAC. This sequence encodes CASSLSWGTSQNTLY. The CDR3 reads in full as CASSLSWGTSQNTLYF. The variable domain in full, completed from reference TRBV12-2 and TRBJ2-4, reads NSGVVQSPRYIIKGKGERSILKCIPISGHLSVAWYQQTQGQELKFFIQHYDKMERDKGNLPSRFSVQQFDDYHSEMNMSALELEDSAVYFCASSLSWGTSQNTLYFGAGTRLSVL.